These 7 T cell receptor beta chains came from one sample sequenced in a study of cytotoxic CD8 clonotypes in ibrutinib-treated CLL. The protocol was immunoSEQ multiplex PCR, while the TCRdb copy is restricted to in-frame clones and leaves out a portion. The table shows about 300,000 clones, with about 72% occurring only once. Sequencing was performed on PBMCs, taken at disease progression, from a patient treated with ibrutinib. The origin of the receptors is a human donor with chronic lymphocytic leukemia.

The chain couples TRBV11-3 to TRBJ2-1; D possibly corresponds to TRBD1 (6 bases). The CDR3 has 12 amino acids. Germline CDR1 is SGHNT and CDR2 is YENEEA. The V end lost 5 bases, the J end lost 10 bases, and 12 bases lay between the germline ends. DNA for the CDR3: TGTGCCAGCAGCATCAGGGGTGGGGAGCAGTTCTTC. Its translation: CASSIRGGEQFF.

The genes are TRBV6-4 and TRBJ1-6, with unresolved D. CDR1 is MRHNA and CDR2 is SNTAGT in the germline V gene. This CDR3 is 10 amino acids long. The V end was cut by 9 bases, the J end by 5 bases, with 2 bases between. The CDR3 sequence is CARDNSPLHF. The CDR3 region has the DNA TGTGCCAGGGATAATTCACCCCTCCACTTT.

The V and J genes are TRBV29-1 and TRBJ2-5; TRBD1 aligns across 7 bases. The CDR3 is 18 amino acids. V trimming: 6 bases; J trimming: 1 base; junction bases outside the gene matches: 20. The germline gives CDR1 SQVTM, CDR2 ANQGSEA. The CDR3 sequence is CSVAGDIGTTGVQETQYF. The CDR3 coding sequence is TGCAGCGTCGCAGGGGACATAGGGACCACAGGGGTCCAAGAGACCCAGTACTTC. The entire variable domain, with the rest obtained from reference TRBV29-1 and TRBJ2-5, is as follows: SAVISQKPSRDICQRGTSLTIQCQVDSQVTMMFWYRQQPGQSLTLIATANQGSEATYESGFVIDKFPISRPNLTFSTLTVSNMSPEDSSIYLCSVAGDIGTTGVQETQYFGPGTRLLVL.

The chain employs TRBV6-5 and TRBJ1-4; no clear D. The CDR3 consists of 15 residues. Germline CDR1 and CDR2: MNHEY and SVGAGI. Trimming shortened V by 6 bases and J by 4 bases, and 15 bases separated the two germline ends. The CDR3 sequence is CASRGSDGNNEKLFF. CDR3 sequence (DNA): TGTGCCAGCAGGGGATCGGACGGGAATAATGAAAAACTGTTTTTT.

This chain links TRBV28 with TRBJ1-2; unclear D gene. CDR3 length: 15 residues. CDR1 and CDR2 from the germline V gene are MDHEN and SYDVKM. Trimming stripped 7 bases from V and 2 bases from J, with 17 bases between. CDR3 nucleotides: TGTGCCAGCAATCCGCAGCGCAGTATAAACTATGGCTACACCTTC. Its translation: CASNPQRSINYGYTF.

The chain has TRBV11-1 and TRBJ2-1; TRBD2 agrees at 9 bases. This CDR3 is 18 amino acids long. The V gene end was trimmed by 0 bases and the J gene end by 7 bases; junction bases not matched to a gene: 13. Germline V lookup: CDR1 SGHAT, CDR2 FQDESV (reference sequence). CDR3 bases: TGTGCCAGCAGCTTAGCACCGTCCAGGGCTAGCGGGAAGAATGAGCAGTTCTTC. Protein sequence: CASSLAPSRASGKNEQFF.

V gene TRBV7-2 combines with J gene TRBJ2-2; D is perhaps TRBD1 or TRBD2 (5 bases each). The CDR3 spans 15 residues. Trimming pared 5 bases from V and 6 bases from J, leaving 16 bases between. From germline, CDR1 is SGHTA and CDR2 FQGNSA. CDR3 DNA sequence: TGTGCCAGCAGCGCCGGGACCTGGCGTCCCGGGGAGCTGTTTTTT. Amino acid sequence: CASSAGTWRPGELFF. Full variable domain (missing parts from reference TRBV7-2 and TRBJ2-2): GAGVSQSPSNKVTEKGKDVELRCDPISGHTALYWYRQSLGQGLEFLIYFQGNSAPDKSGLPSDRFSAERTGGSVSTLTIQRTQQEDSAVYLCASSAGTWRPGELFFGEGSRLTVL.